Shown below are 8 T cell receptor beta chains from a single sample sequenced in a study of blood T cell repertoires in COVID-19. Using immunoSEQ multiplex PCR, the repertoire was profiled, and TCRdb retains in-frame clones only, with some absent. The table includes about 200,000 clones, about 85% detected once. The sequenced sample consisted of peripheral blood. These receptors were taken from a woman older than 75 with acute or convalescent COVID-19.

The chain links TRBV12-5 to TRBJ2-1, with TRBD2 matching 11 bases. After removal of 2 bases from V and 8 bases from J, the junction contained 8 bases not matched to a gene. This CDR3 region has 16 residues. Per the germline V gene, CDR1 is LGHNT and CDR2 is FRNRAP. The CDR3 spells CASGLPGASGRHEQFF. The CDR3 nucleotides read TGTGCTAGTGGTTTGCCAGGGGCTAGCGGGAGGCATGAGCAGTTCTTC. The entire variable domain, with the rest obtained from reference TRBV12-5 and TRBJ2-1, is as follows: DARVTQTPRHKVTEMGQEVTMRCQPILGHNTVFWYRQTMMQGLELLAYFRNRAPLDDSGMPKDRFSAEMPDATLATLKIQPSEPRDSAVYFCASGLPGASGRHEQFFGPGTRLTVL.

This rearrangement joins TRBV23-1 to TRBJ1-5, with D possibly being TRBD1 (6 bases). TRBV23-1 is placed among ORFs of uncertain function. The V end lost 7 bases, the J end lost 0 bases, and 19 bases lay between the germline ends. This CDR3 is 17 amino acids long. This chain's CDR3 is CASTIPPTGYSNQPQHF. CDR3 DNA: TGCGCCAGCACTATACCACCGACAGGTTATAGCAATCAGCCCCAGCATTTT.

This clone was seen many times. The CDR3 loop reads CASSIVGGWGGYTF. DNA of the CDR3: TGTGCCAGTAGTATCGTCGGGGGATGGGGTGGCTACACCTTC. V gene TRBV19 combines with J gene TRBJ1-2; TRBD1 might be the D (5 bases). Germline-derived CDR1 and CDR2 are LNHDA and SQIVND (reference sequence). The CDR3 has 14 amino acids. The germline V and J ends were trimmed by 3 bases and 7 bases, with 15 bases remaining between them.

V usage is TRBV10-3 and J usage is TRBJ1-1, with 9 bases fitting TRBD1. Germline assignment: CDR1 ENHRY and CDR2 SYGVKD. Unmatched junction bases numbered 9, after V lost 2 bases and J lost 5 bases. This CDR3 region has 16 residues. This CDR3 reads CAISEDTGGARTEAFF. CDR3 bases: TGTGCCATCAGTGAGGACACAGGGGGCGCAAGGACTGAAGCTTTCTTT.

This chain connects TRBV6-6 to TRBJ2-7, with a possible D match to TRBD1 (6 bases). The V and J ends lost 6 bases and 0 bases respectively, with 12 bases between them. This CDR3 spans 14 amino acids. Germline V gene lookup returns CDR1 MNHNY and CDR2 SVGAGI (reference sequence). DNA of the CDR3: TGTGCCAGCAGCAACAGGGAAACCTCCTACGAGCAGTACTTC. It yields the protein CASSNRETSYEQYF.

This clone has only a few counts. V usage is TRBV4-1 and J usage is TRBJ2-3; 7 nucleotides line up with TRBD2. J was trimmed by 1 base and V by 1 base; bases with no gene match: 5. Per the germline V gene, CDR1 is MGHRA and CDR2 is YSYEKL. CDR3 length: 16 amino acids. Here the CDR3 DNA reads TGCGCCAGCAGCCAAGGGCTGGGGGGGGGCACAGATACGCAGTATTTT. It codes for CASSQGLGGGTDTQYF.

The rearrangement uses TRBV7-9 and TRBJ1-1, with TRBD1 matching over 7 bases. This CDR3 comprises 14 residues. Germline V gene sequence: CDR1 SEHNR, CDR2 FQNEAQ (reference sequence). V was pared by 2 bases and J by 4 bases, with 4 bases of the junction left unmatched. CDR3 DNA: TGTGCCAGCAGCTTAACCGACAGGGCCACTGAAGCTTTCTTT. Amino acid sequence: CASSLTDRATEAFF.

The genes are TRBV28 and TRBJ1-5; D might be TRBD1 (5 bases). Trimming pared 2 bases from V and 5 bases from J, leaving 16 bases between. There are 16 residues in the CDR3. CDR1 is MDHEN and CDR2 is SYDVKM in the germline V gene. CDR3 nucleotide sequence: TGTGCCAGCAGTTTAATACAGGCAGAGACTTATCAGCCCCAGCATTTT. Translating it yields CASSLIQAETYQPQHF.